The next 19 T cell receptor beta chains were all read from a single sample in a study of early stage breast cancer tumors. Assay used: immunoSEQ multiplex PCR; TCRdb lists only in-frame clones, some missing. The repertoire consists of 30,000 to 40,000 clones, with roughly 72% occurring once and the leading ten covering about 6.8%. The specimen sequenced was blood. The receptors originated from a person in their 60s with breast cancer.

The chain couples TRBV6-5 to TRBJ2-3; the D is unclear. Germline CDR1 and CDR2: MNHEY and SVGAGI. V was clipped by 6 bases and J by 4 bases, with 14 bases between them. CDR3 length: 14 residues. The CDR3 sequence is CASSYSNSPDTQYF. The CDR3, as DNA: TGTGCCAGCAGCTATTCAAATAGCCCAGATACGCAGTATTTT.

This clone was counted a few times. The chain has TRBV27 and TRBJ2-1; the D gene is possibly TRBD2 (6 bases). This CDR3 region has 14 residues. Germline V lookup: CDR1 MNHEY, CDR2 SMNVEV (reference sequence). V lost 2 bases, J lost 7 bases, and 12 bases lay in between. The CDR3 region has the DNA TGTGCCAGCAGTTTAGGACGGGAGTGGAATGAGCAGTTCTTC. Amino acid sequence: CASSLGREWNEQFF.

The chain couples TRBV28 to TRBJ2-5, with D possibly matching TRBD1 (6 bases). The germline V and J ends were trimmed by 4 bases and 5 bases, with 17 bases remaining between them. Germline CDR1 and CDR2: MDHEN and SYDVKM. The CDR3 sequence is 15 residues long. The CDR3 nucleotides read TGTGCCAGCAGTTCTCCCCGGACAGTGGAGGAGACCCAGTACTTC. Encoded protein: CASSSPRTVEETQYF.

The chain employs TRBV7-2 and TRBJ2-1, with a possible D match to TRBD1 (6 bases). Trimming removed 4 bases from V and 8 bases from J, with 9 bases in between. CDR3 length equals 12 residues. Germline assignment: CDR1 SGHTA and CDR2 FQGNSA. CDR3 residues: CASSSQGYEQFF. In nucleotides, the CDR3 is TGTGCCAGCAGCTCACAGGGCTATGAGCAGTTCTTC.

The chain employs TRBV9 and TRBJ1-2, with a tentative D call TRBD1 (5 bases). Germline CDR1 SGDLS, CDR2 YYNGEE. This CDR3 has 15 amino acids. V lost 3 bases and J lost 8, with 20 bases in between. This chain's CDR3 is CASSAGSGVGRGYTF. The CDR3 region has the DNA TGTGCCAGCAGCGCCGGCTCGGGGGTAGGTCGCGGCTACACCTTC.

This clone has more than one count but fewer than ten. The chain combines TRBV11-2 with TRBJ1-6; D is uncertain. Germline CDR1 and CDR2: SGHAT and FQNNGV. The V gene lost 1 base and the J gene lost 5 bases, with 3 bases spanning the gap. The CDR3 consists of 13 residues. The CDR3 coding sequence is TGTGCCAGCAGCTTAGGTGATAATTCACCCCTCCACTTT. Translation gives CASSLGDNSPLHF.

This clone has more than one count but fewer than ten. V usage is TRBV28 and J usage is TRBJ2-5; weak D call: TRBD1 (5 bases). CDR3 length: 15 residues. Germline V CDR1 and CDR2: MDHEN, SYDVKM. Trimming pared 6 bases from V and 5 bases from J, leaving 19 bases between. The CDR3 sequence is CASSRSRQLAETQYF. In DNA, the CDR3 is TGTGCCAGCAGCCGATCTCGACAGTTGGCGGAGACCCAGTACTTC.

The chain has TRBV19 and TRBJ1-1; 7 nucleotides align to TRBD1. The junction had 8 bases not matched to a gene; V was cut back by 4 bases and J by 3 bases. The CDR3 length is 15 residues. From germline, CDR1 is LNHDA and CDR2 SQIVND (reference sequence). The CDR3 sequence is CASSTAGTAYTEAFF. CDR3 in DNA: TGTGCCAGTAGTACGGCCGGGACAGCTTACACTGAAGCTTTCTTT.

The rearrangement links TRBV9 to TRBJ2-3; D may be TRBD2 (6 bases). The length of the CDR3 is 16 residues. Per germline, CDR1 SGDLS and CDR2 YYNGEE. Trimming cost V 0 bases and J 1 base, with 12 bases left between them. The chain's CDR3 is CASSVAAGRGTDTQYF. Here the CDR3 DNA reads TGTGCCAGCAGCGTAGCGGCGGGAAGGGGCACAGATACGCAGTATTTT.

The V and J genes are TRBV2 and TRBJ2-7, with unresolved D. This CDR3 has 15 amino acids. Deletions cut 7 bases from V and 5 bases from J, with 21 bases between. Germline CDR1 reads SNHLY; CDR2 reads FYNNEI. CDR3: CASTDVVSRVNEQYF. The CDR3 DNA follows: TGTGCCAGCACCGACGTGGTCTCCCGCGTAAACGAGCAGTACTTC.

V and J are TRBV9 and TRBJ2-2; D perhaps matches TRBD2 (5 bases). Trimming stripped 0 bases from V and 7 bases from J, with 13 bases between. The CDR3 is 15 amino acids. Germline-derived CDR1 and CDR2 are SGDLS and YYNGEE. CDR3 sequence: CASSVGVGRDGELFF. Here the CDR3 DNA reads TGTGCCAGCAGCGTAGGGGTAGGACGGGACGGGGAGCTGTTTTTT. The full variable domain, rest sourced from reference TRBV9 and TRBJ2-2, is DSGVTQTPKHLITATGQRVTLRCSPRSGDLSVYWYQQSLDQGLQFLIQYYNGEERAKGNILERFSAQQFPDLHSELNLSSLELGDSALYFCASSVGVGRDGELFFGEGSRLTVL.

The chain recombines TRBV9 with TRBJ2-5; 8 bases fit TRBD1. The V segment lost 0 bases and the J segment 0 bases; nucleotides outside the gene matches: 10. Germline CDR1 and CDR2: SGDLS and YYNGEE. The CDR3 spans 18 residues. CDR3 nucleotide sequence: TGTGCCAGCAGCGTAGGACTCCGGGACAGGTTGTACCAAGAGACCCAGTACTTC. This sequence encodes CASSVGLRDRLYQETQYF. Looking up the rest from reference TRBV9 and TRBJ2-5 gives the full variable domain: DSGVTQTPKHLITATGQRVTLRCSPRSGDLSVYWYQQSLDQGLQFLIQYYNGEERAKGNILERFSAQQFPDLHSELNLSSLELGDSALYFCASSVGLRDRLYQETQYFGPGTRLLVL.

The chain's CDR3 is CASSWWDGNTEAFF. In DNA form, the CDR3 reads TGTGCCAGCAGCTGGTGGGACGGTAACACTGAAGCTTTCTTT. This chain links TRBV5-5 with TRBJ1-1, with D perhaps TRBD1 (5 bases). The V end was cut by 3 bases, the J end by 2 bases, with 11 bases between. Germline CDR1 is SGHKS and CDR2 is YYEKEE (reference sequence). The CDR3 is made up of 14 amino acids.

Only a few counts were recorded for this clone. This rearrangement joins TRBV19 to TRBJ1-2; D is unclear. The CDR3 is 11 amino acids. CDR1 LNHDA and CDR2 SQIVND come from the germline V gene (reference sequence). V shed 1 base and J shed 8 bases, with 5 bases lying between them. In nucleotides, the CDR3 is TGTGCCAGTAGTATAGCAACGGGCTACACCTTC. The encoded protein is CASSIATGYTF.

The rearrangement uses TRBV13 and TRBJ2-7, with a tentative D call TRBD1 (6 bases). In germline, CDR1 is PRHDT, CDR2 FYEKMQ (reference sequence). This CDR3 is built from 14 residues. With 5 bases removed from V and 7 bases from J, the gap between germline ends came to 18 bases. This CDR3 is CASSQDRLSREQYF. The CDR3 DNA sequence: TGTGCCAGCAGCCAAGACAGGCTTTCGCGAGAGCAGTACTTC.

The chain is built from TRBV18 and TRBJ1-3; 8 bases agree with TRBD1. This CDR3 has 15 amino acids. Trimming took 6 bases from V and 0 from J; bases not matched to a gene: 4. The germline CDR1 and CDR2 sequences are KGHSH and LQKENI. CDR3 sequence (DNA): TGTGCCAGCTCTCCCGACAGGGGCTCTGGAAACACCATATATTTT. Translated: CASSPDRGSGNTIYF.

By share, this clone ranks as large (0.1 to 1%). This chain joins TRBV25-1 and TRBJ2-5, with D tentatively TRBD1 or TRBD2 (5 bases each). V was pared by 6 bases and J by 1 base, with 12 bases between. CDR3 size: 14 residues. In germline, CDR1 is MGHDK, CDR2 SYGVNS. CDR3 DNA: TGTGCCAGCAGCTACTCCGGGACCCAAGAGACCCAGTACTTC. It encodes CASSYSGTQETQYF. Looking up the rest from reference TRBV25-1 and TRBJ2-5 gives the full variable domain: EADIYQTPRYLVIGTGKKITLECSQTMGHDKMYWYQQDPGMELHLIHYSYGVNSTEKGDLSSESTVSRIRTEHFPLTLESARPSHTSQYLCASSYSGTQETQYFGPGTRLLVL.

The V call is TRBV29-1, the J call TRBJ2-1, with TRBD1 as a possible D gene (6 bases). The CDR3 has 13 residues. Trimming stripped 7 bases from V and 1 base from J, with 11 bases between. CDR1 and CDR2 from the germline V gene are SQVTM and ANQGSEA. In DNA, the CDR3 is TGCAGCGCGAGCAGGGGTTCCTACAATGAGCAGTTCTTC. It is translated as CSASRGSYNEQFF.

The chain has TRBV4-1 and TRBJ1-4, with D hard to call. CDR1 and CDR2 (germline): MGHRA, YSYEKL. CDR3 length equals 13 residues. Trimming removed 6 bases at V and 3 bases at J, with 8 bases between. The CDR3 nucleotides are TGCGCCAGCAGGGAGTGGGCTAATGAAAAACTGTTTTTT. Its protein product is CASREWANEKLFF.